The 5 T cell receptor beta chains reported below all come from one sample, sequenced in a study of monozygotic twins with inflammatory bowel disease. TCRdb reprocessed the 5' RACE reads and reports one entry per CDR3 protein, with no DNA. This sample's clone table lists 150,000 or so distinct CDR3 sequences. Sequenced sample: blood. These receptors were collected from a human donor with ulcerative colitis or Crohn's disease, or a healthy co-twin of an affected twin (not recorded which).

J is TRBJ1-2 and V is TRBV12-3 or TRBV12-4; TCRdb's D call, TRBD1, is unchecked because there is no DNA. The CDR3 length is 13 residues. This CDR3 reads CASTSGTVYGYTF.

The chain has TRBV12-3 or TRBV12-4 and TRBJ2-1; TCRdb lists TRBD2, though no DNA is available to test this call. This CDR3 region has 15 residues. CDR3 protein: CASSLVAGTYNEQFF.

The chain recombines TRBV28 with TRBJ2-7; the TRBD2 assignment by TCRdb is unverifiable without DNA. The CDR3 length is 15 residues. Germline-derived CDR1 and CDR2 are MDHEN and SYDVKM. CDR3 loop: CATKRTSGGSYEQYF.

The gene calls are TRBV18 and TRBJ2-2. Germline V gene lookup returns CDR1 KGHSH and CDR2 LQKENI. The CDR3 is made up of 17 amino acids. Here the CDR3 reads CASSPKVAGSNTGELFF.

This chain uses TRBV6-5 with TRBJ2-1; without DNA, the TCRdb call of TRBD1 cannot be checked. The germline CDR1 and CDR2 sequences are MNHEY and SVGAGI. This CDR3 has 13 residues. Here the CDR3 reads CASSTTGGHEQFF.